This TCR beta chain was sequenced in a study of T-cell reconstitution after alpha-beta-depleted transplantation in children. TCRbeta library construction was performed incorporating unique molecular identifiers. TCRdb used MiXCR to reprocess the PCR reads, holding one entry per CDR3 protein. This sample yields some 840,000 distinct CDR3 sequences, of which approximately 15% are seen a single time; under 6% belongs to the top ten. Only a few counts were recorded for this clonotype. Antigen: not known. Study-wide results and limits: Surviving recipient T cells and intrathymic progenitors accounted for some patients' high TCRbeta diversity at day 60. Newly produced T cells mostly accounted for T-cell counts and diversity one year post-transplant.

The sample here was PBMCs, mostly from graft donor cells, taken 360 days after TCRalphabeta/CD19-depleted stem cell transplant. The clonotype originates from a male patient younger than 18 who had a stem cell transplant for acute lymphoblastic leukemia, so the T cells may come from the graft donor.

The CDR3 DNA reads as TGCGCCAGCAGCTCCCGGGACTTCGCCCCCGGGGAGCTGTTTTTT. Translation: CASSSRDFAPGELFF. This chain links TRBV5-1 with TRBJ2-2; TRBD2 might be the D (6 bases). There are 15 residues in the CDR3. The V gene lost 3 bases and the J gene lost 6 bases, with 15 bases spanning the gap. The germline V gene encodes CDR1 SGHRS and CDR2 YFSETQ.